This entry describes one T cell receptor (beta chain). Clones were read by immunoSEQ multiplex PCR, and TCRdb kept only the in-frame ones, dropping some. The table includes around 94,000 clones, more than 75% detected once. The data originate from a study of OX40 agonist ivuxolimab in advanced cancers. This receptor was identified in an adult with an advanced solid tumor such as melanoma, head and neck, liver or kidney cancer. Source: CD4+ or CD8+ T cells sorted from blood, taken in a trial of the OX40 agonist ivuxolimab.

CDR3 sequence reads: CASSPTGTGTSYEQYF. CDR3 DNA sequence: TGTGCCAGCAGCCCCACCGGGACAGGGACCTCCTACGAGCAGTACTTC. V usage is TRBV7-2 and J usage is TRBJ2-7; 9 bases line up with TRBD1. Per germline, CDR1 SGHTA and CDR2 FQGNSA. V was clipped by 5 bases and J by 0 bases; unmatched bases: 8. This CDR3 is 16 amino acids long.